This TCR beta chain stems from a study of OX40 agonist ivuxolimab in advanced cancers. About the study: Participants, 82.7% male, averaged approximately 56 years of age, ranging from about 23 to 80. Prior checkpoint blockade (anti-PD-1, anti-PD-L1 or anti-CTLA-4) was permitted; roughly 40% had it.

The length of the CDR3 is 16 residues. The V end lost 6 bases, the J end lost 3 bases, and 21 bases lay between the germline ends. CDR1 is KGHSH and CDR2 is LQKENI in the germline V gene. Only in-frame clones appear in the TCRdb table, and some are missing; sequencing was by immunoSEQ multiplex PCR. Of around 46,000 clones listed, around nine tenths were seen once; the top ten hold 13%. This material consisted of CD4+ or CD8+ T cells sorted from blood, taken in a trial of the OX40 agonist ivuxolimab. The sequence came from an adult with an advanced solid tumor such as melanoma, head and neck, liver or kidney cancer. The gene calls are TRBV18 and TRBJ2-7; weak D call: TRBD1 (8 bases). CDR3 coding DNA: TGTGCCAGCTCCCAACTCACAGGGGGGGCCAACTACGAGCAGTACTTC. Translating gives CASSQLTGGANYEQYF.